The TCR beta chain described here comes from a study of cytomegalovirus exposure and HLA in healthy donors. Whole-study results and caveats: Some public TCRs appeared in many individuals, while most sequences were rare.

Those who donated were healthy bone marrow donors. Amplification used 60 Vbeta primers and 13 Jbeta primers. TCRdb's table, derived via immunoSEQ multiplex PCR, lists solely in-frame clones and lacks some. The sample has 80,000 to 100,000 clones, 74% seen once. J lost 2 bases, V lost 5 bases, and 3 bases had no gene match. Germline loops: CDR1 MNHEY, CDR2 SVGAGI. This CDR3 is built from 14 residues. This clone was seen only a few times. The antigen is undetermined. This receptor was identified in a young man in good health and CMV-seropositive. The sample comprised PBMCs. This chain links TRBV6-5 with TRBJ1-5; 7 positions match TRBD1. For the CDR3, the DNA is TGTGCCAGCAGTACCACAGGGGGCAATCAGCCCCAGCATTTT. Its protein product is CASSTTGGNQPQHF.